These 24 T cell receptor beta chains share one sample of origin, sequenced in a study of blood T cell repertoires in COVID-19. Measured with immunoSEQ multiplex PCR; TCRdb has only the in-frame clones, and not every one. The sample consists of 150,000 to 200,000 clones, 80% of them appearing once. Sample: PBMCs or T cells enriched from blood (not recorded which). The origin of the receptors is a woman aged 60-75 years who had recovered from COVID-19.

The chain employs TRBV19 and TRBJ1-5; 8 bases are a match to TRBD1. CDR1 is LNHDA and CDR2 is SQIVND in the germline V gene (reference sequence). Unmatched junction bases numbered 14, after V lost 11 bases and J lost 2 bases. This CDR3 has 16 amino acids. DNA of the CDR3: TGTGCCGCGGTAGGGACAGGAAATTCGGGCAATCAGCCCCAGCATTTT. This encodes CAAVGTGNSGNQPQHF.

The CDR3 bases are TGTGCCAGCAGTTTATTAGGAGATCAGCCCCAGCATTTT. Amino acids: CASSLLGDQPQHF. The gene calls are TRBV27 and TRBJ1-5; no firm D call. The V gene's germline CDR1 is MNHEY and CDR2 SMNVEV (reference sequence). This CDR3 spans 13 amino acids. The V gene lost 1 base and the J gene lost 5 bases, with 6 bases spanning the gap.

In this sample, this clone turned up a few times. The chain carries TRBV5-1 and TRBJ2-3; D may be TRBD1 (5 bases). The length of the CDR3 is 15 residues. The germline CDR1 and CDR2 sequences are SGHRS and YFSETQ. The V end was cut by 0 bases, the J end by 4 bases, with 12 bases between. The CDR3 loop reads CASSLGDRASDTQYF. CDR3 nucleotide sequence: TGCGCCAGCAGCTTGGGTGACAGAGCCTCAGATACGCAGTATTTT.

This sequence joins TRBV5-1 and TRBJ1-1; TRBD1 agrees at 7 bases. This CDR3 has 14 amino acids. The V gene end was trimmed by 1 base and the J gene end by 6 bases; junction bases not matched to a gene: 6. Germline values: CDR1 SGHRS, CDR2 YFSETQ. The DNA of the CDR3 is TGCGCCAGCAGCTTGATACAGGGGTCGTCTGAAGCTTTCTTT. Translated, it gives CASSLIQGSSEAFF. The full variable domain, rest sourced from reference TRBV5-1 and TRBJ1-1, is KAGVTQTPRYLIKTRGQQVTLSCSPISGHRSVSWYQQTPGQGLQFLFEYFSETQRNKGNFPGRFSGRQFSNSRSEMNVSTLELGDSALYLCASSLIQGSSEAFFGQGTRLTVV.

The chain carries TRBV18 and TRBJ2-7; 7 positions agree with TRBD1. Unmatched junction bases numbered 9, after V lost 3 bases and J lost 7 bases. The CDR3 extends over 14 amino acids. Germline CDR1 KGHSH, CDR2 LQKENI. The CDR3 DNA follows: TGTGCCAGCTCACCGGACAGGCCCCCGAGGGAGCAGTACTTC. Protein sequence: CASSPDRPPREQYF.

This rearrangement joins TRBV10-2 to TRBJ2-1; a weak D match, TRBD2 (5 bases). The germline V and J ends were trimmed by 7 bases and 5 bases, with 12 bases remaining between them. CDR3 size: 13 residues. Per germline, CDR1 WSHSY and CDR2 SAAADI. CDR3 nucleotides: TGCGCCAGCAAAAGCCTCGGGGACAATGAGCAGTTCTTC. Translating gives CASKSLGDNEQFF.

V usage is TRBV11-2 and J usage is TRBJ2-2; the match to TRBD2 covers 10 bases. The CDR3 contains 16 residues. Trimming cost V 4 bases and J 6 bases; bases outside gene matches: 8. From germline, CDR1 is SGHAT and CDR2 FQNNGV. DNA for the CDR3: TGTGCCAGCAGCTCTCTAGCGGGGGCGAAGGCCGGGGAGCTGTTTTTT. It specifies CASSSLAGAKAGELFF.

This chain links TRBV5-1 with TRBJ1-2; D uncertain. Germline CDR1 SGHRS, CDR2 YFSETQ. Trimming pared 1 base from V and 7 bases from J, leaving 14 bases between. CDR3 length equals 14 residues. In DNA, the CDR3 is TGCGCCAGCAGCTTGTCCCCGGGTATGGCTGGCTACACCTTC. Its translation is CASSLSPGMAGYTF.

The DNA for the CDR3 is TGTGCCAGCAGAACCCTCCGGGAGGGGGGCGAAGCTTTCTTT. It translates to CASRTLREGGEAFF. The chain combines TRBV5-4 with TRBJ1-1, with D perhaps TRBD1 (6 bases). Trimming cost V 5 bases and J 8 bases, with 19 bases left between them. This CDR3 has 14 amino acids. The germline V gene encodes CDR1 SGHNT and CDR2 YYREEE (reference sequence).

J is TRBJ2-1 and V is TRBV6-1; 7 nucleotides agree with TRBD2. The J segment lost 4 bases and the V segment lost 7 bases, leaving 10 bases of the junction unmatched. The CDR3 spans 15 residues. Germline V lookup: CDR1 MNHNS, CDR2 SASEGT. The DNA for the CDR3 is TGTGCCAGCATTGCACCCCAGCGGGGTTACAATGAGCAGTTCTTC. Protein: CASIAPQRGYNEQFF.

The chain couples TRBV3-1 (or the pseudogene TRBV3-2) to TRBJ1-1, with no clear D. V was cut by 4 bases and J by 4 bases, with 13 bases left in between. This CDR3 contains 14 residues. Looked up from germline, CDR1 is LGHDT and CDR2 is YNNKEL (reference sequence). CDR3 in DNA: TGTGCCAGCAGCCCACGGGGTTGGGGCACTGAAGCTTTCTTT. Translating it yields CASSPRGWGTEAFF.

The chain uses TRBV7-9 and TRBJ2-3, with TRBD2 matching 13 bases. V was clipped by 5 bases and J by 4 bases; unmatched bases: 6. CDR3 size: 16 residues. The V gene's germline CDR1 is SEHNR and CDR2 FQNEAQ (reference sequence). The CDR3 loop reads CASSRGTSGDPDTQYF. CDR3 DNA sequence: TGTGCCAGCAGCCGAGGGACTAGCGGGGACCCAGATACGCAGTATTTT.

J is TRBJ2-2 and V is TRBV29-1, with TRBD1 identical over 9 bases. The CDR3 runs to 16 residues. V trimming: 6 bases; J trimming: 3 bases; junction bases outside the gene matches: 11. The germline gives CDR1 SQVTM, CDR2 ANQGSEA. CDR3 in DNA: TGCAGCGTGAACTCACCGGGACAGGGTTACACCGGGGAGCTGTTTTTT. Translated, it gives CSVNSPGQGYTGELFF.

This clone was seen many times. Different DNA sequences within this sample yield the same CDR3. V and J are TRBV7-9 and TRBJ1-5; 7 bases agree with TRBD1. CDR3 size: 16 residues. Germline V CDR1 and CDR2: SEHNR, FQNEAQ (reference sequence). V shed 1 base and J 4 bases; nucleotides not matched to a gene: 7. The CDR3 sequence is CASSLDGDRRNQPQHF. The CDR3 bases are TGTGCCAGCAGCTTAGATGGGGACAGAAGGAATCAGCCCCAGCATTTT.

The gene calls are TRBV9 and TRBJ1-6; the D is unclear. The V gene's germline CDR1 is SGDLS and CDR2 YYNGEE. The CDR3 totals 15 residues. The V gene lost 5 bases and the J gene lost 0 bases, with 9 bases spanning the gap. DNA for the CDR3: TGTGCCAGCAGTAGTGTGAGCTCCTATAATTCACCCCTCCACTTT. Residues: CASSSVSSYNSPLHF.

V usage is TRBV18 and J usage is TRBJ1-1, with TRBD1 matching over 9 bases. The CDR3 spans 15 residues. Germline V gene sequence: CDR1 KGHSH, CDR2 LQKENI. V was clipped by 3 bases and J by 10 bases; unmatched bases: 12. The CDR3 reads CASSPGTGPDLLAFF. The CDR3, as DNA: TGTGCCAGCTCACCCGGGACAGGGCCCGACCTACTAGCTTTCTTT.

The chain carries TRBV5-1 and TRBJ2-5, with TRBD2 identical over 7 bases. CDR3 length: 13 residues. The V gene end was trimmed by 4 bases and the J gene end by 0 bases; junction bases not matched to a gene: 0. Germline V gives CDR1 SGHRS, CDR2 YFSETQ. CDR3 DNA: TGCGCCAGCAGCCGGGGGGACCAAGAGACCCAGTACTTC. The encoded protein is CASSRGDQETQYF.

V is TRBV2 and J is TRBJ1-2; possible D gene TRBD1, 5 bases. Trimming cost V 4 bases and J 4 bases, with 13 bases left between them. The V gene's germline CDR1 is SNHLY and CDR2 FYNNEI. The CDR3 is made up of 14 amino acids. Written as DNA, the CDR3 is TGTGCCAGCAGTGGGGGCGGAACGATCTATGGCTACACCTTC. This translates into CASSGGGTIYGYTF.

The chain combines TRBV18 with TRBJ1-6; 7 bases are a match to TRBD1. CDR1 is KGHSH, CDR2 LQKENI, per germline. CDR3 length equals 15 residues. Trimming took 3 bases from V and 6 from J; bases not matched to a gene: 5. The CDR3 nucleotides are TGTGCCAGCTCACCGGGGGGACAGTTTAATTCACCCCTCCACTTT. Encoded protein: CASSPGGQFNSPLHF. The full variable domain, with the rest looked up from reference TRBV18 and TRBJ1-6, is NAGVMQNPRHLVRRRGQEARLRCSPMKGHSHVYWYRQLPEEGLKFMVYLQKENIIDESGMPKERFSAEFPKEGPSILRIQQVVRGDSAAYFCASSPGGQFNSPLHFGNGTRLTVT.

This clone was observed a single time. The J gene is TRBJ2-1, the V gene TRBV7-7; TRBD1 agrees at 7 bases. V shed 4 bases and J 7 bases; nucleotides not matched to a gene: 13. The CDR3 contains 16 residues. CDR1 is SSHAT and CDR2 is FNYEAQ in the germline V gene (reference sequence). CDR3 sequence (DNA): TGTGCCAGCAGCTACATGCCCGGGACAGCTATGAATGAGCAGTTCTTC. Translating it yields CASSYMPGTAMNEQFF.

This rearrangement joins TRBV7-6 to TRBJ1-1, with D possibly matching TRBD1 (6 bases). Trimming cost V 11 bases and J 1 base, with 14 bases left between them. Germline lookup yields CDR1 SGHVS and CDR2 FNYEAQ. The CDR3 contains 13 residues. CDR3 nucleotide sequence: TGTGCCGGGGGCACCCGGGGGAACACTGAAGCTTTCTTT. Translation: CAGGTRGNTEAFF.

The genes are TRBV2 and TRBJ2-2; 12 bases fit TRBD1. This CDR3 has 14 residues. From germline, CDR1 is SNHLY and CDR2 FYNNEI. V gave up 8 bases and J gave up 8 bases; unmatched junction bases: 6. The CDR3 loop reads CASLGTGGVGELFF. In DNA, the CDR3 is TGTGCCAGCCTAGGGACAGGGGGCGTAGGGGAGCTGTTTTTT.

The chain combines TRBV5-5 with TRBJ1-3; TRBD1 is a possible D gene (6 bases). Per the germline V gene, CDR1 is SGHKS and CDR2 is YYEKEE (reference sequence). This CDR3 has 15 residues. The V gene lost 0 bases and the J gene lost 0 bases, with 7 bases spanning the gap. This chain's CDR3 is CASSLDRASGNTIYF. The CDR3, as DNA: TGTGCCAGCAGCTTGGACAGGGCCTCTGGAAACACCATATATTTT. Full variable domain (missing parts from reference TRBV5-5 and TRBJ1-3): DAGVTQSPTHLIKTRGQQVTLRCSPISGHKSVSWYQQVLGQGPQFIFQYYEKEERGRGNFPDRFSARQFPNYSSELNVNALLLGDSALYLCASSLDRASGNTIYFGEGSWLTVV.

The V gene is TRBV5-4, the J gene TRBJ2-2; 13 bases match TRBD2. The CDR3 is made up of 16 amino acids. The V gene end was trimmed by 0 bases and the J gene end by 4 bases; junction bases not matched to a gene: 0. CDR1 is SGHNT, CDR2 YYREEE, per germline (reference sequence). The CDR3 spells CASSLGLAGGTGELFF. The CDR3 bases are TGTGCCAGCAGCTTGGGACTAGCGGGGGGCACCGGGGAGCTGTTTTTT.